This T cell receptor (beta chain) stems from a study of CD8 T cells in Susac syndrome. Through negative isolation, CD4+ and CD8+ T cells were obtained, while TEMRA cells were enriched using FACS. RNA totalling about 0.5 to 1 ug underwent reverse transcription with random hexamers. The TCR beta CDR3 was amplified by immunoSEQ multiplex PCR across 54 Vbeta, 13 Jbeta. TCRdb itself ran the immunoSEQ multiplex PCR reads through MiXCR, one entry per CDR3 protein. The sample carries around 270,000 distinct CDR3 sequences, about 89% recorded once. Germline values: CDR1 SEHNR, CDR2 FQNEAQ (reference sequence). The V end lost 5 bases, the J end lost 6 bases, and 19 bases lay between the germline ends. The CDR3 length is 16 residues.

The chain links TRBV7-9 to TRBJ1-4; a weak D match, TRBD1 (6 bases). The sequence came from a human donor with multiple sclerosis. The specimen was CD8+ T cells from PBMCs. The CDR3 protein is CASSTYTGIVDEKLFF. The CDR3 DNA follows: TGTGCCAGCAGCACCTATACAGGGATAGTCGATGAAAAACTGTTTTTT.